The 28 T cell receptor beta chains below were found in one sample sequenced in a study of T cell responses to AZD1222 COVID-19 vaccine. Some clones are missing from TCRdb's copy, which holds only in-frame ones; the method was immunoSEQ multiplex PCR. The table lists roughly 140,000 clones, more than 75% of them singletons. The sample in question was peripheral blood, obtained 28 days after the second AZD1222 dose. These receptors were taken from an adult who received the AZD1222 COVID-19 vaccine.

CDR3 DNA sequence: TGTGCCAGCAACCTGGGGGGCGGGCCCTACAATGAGCAGTTCTTC. This sequence encodes CASNLGGGPYNEQFF. This chain connects TRBV5-4 to TRBJ2-1; D tentatively fits TRBD1 or TRBD2 (6 bases each). CDR1 SGHNT and CDR2 YYREEE come from the germline V gene (reference sequence). Between the trimmed V and J ends, which lost 6 bases and 2 bases, there was a span of 15 bases. The CDR3 consists of 15 residues.

This clone was seen a single time. The chain is built from TRBV5-1 and TRBJ2-3, with 12 bases identical to TRBD2. Germline CDR1 reads SGHRS; CDR2 reads YFSETQ. This CDR3 spans 16 amino acids. V lost 3 bases to trimming and J lost 6 bases; unmatched junction nucleotides: 8. CDR3: CASSSGLAGSRDTQYF. For the CDR3, the DNA is TGCGCCAGCAGCTCCGGACTAGCGGGGAGCCGGGATACGCAGTATTTT.

V usage is TRBV7-9 and J usage is TRBJ1-2, with D hard to call. The germline V gene encodes CDR1 SEHNR and CDR2 FQNEAQ (reference sequence). The V end lost 5 bases, the J end lost 6 bases, and 16 bases lay between the germline ends. The CDR3 length is 14 residues. The CDR3 DNA reads TGTGCCAGCAGCGCCCGAGTCGGCTATGATGGCTACACCTTC. It yields the protein CASSARVGYDGYTF.

This chain links TRBV6-1 with TRBJ1-4; 7 nucleotides align to TRBD1. This CDR3 is built from 15 residues. Germline trimming cut 2 bases from V and 5 bases from J; bases unmatched to any gene: 5. CDR1 and CDR2 (germline): MNHNS, SASEGT. The CDR3 DNA follows: TGTGCCAGCAGTGAAATGGGACAGCTAAATGAAAAACTGTTTTTT. Amino acid sequence: CASSEMGQLNEKLFF.

V and J are TRBV5-8 and TRBJ2-5, with TRBD2 as a possible D gene (5 bases). Trimming removed 0 bases at V and 2 bases at J, with 8 bases between. The CDR3 is 14 residues long. Germline CDR1 reads SGHTS; CDR2 reads YDEGEE. CDR3 sequence: CASSLGGKQETQYF. Here the CDR3 DNA reads TGTGCCAGCAGCTTGGGAGGGAAACAAGAGACCCAGTACTTC.

The V and J genes are TRBV7-9 and TRBJ2-3, with a possible D match to TRBD1 (6 bases). Germline loops: CDR1 SEHNR, CDR2 FQNEAQ (reference sequence). The CDR3 spans 15 residues. Trimming pared 5 bases from V and 3 bases from J, leaving 15 bases between. Here the CDR3 reads CASSPGASFTDTQYF. CDR3 nucleotides: TGTGCCAGCAGCCCAGGGGCTAGCTTTACAGATACGCAGTATTTT.

The chain recombines TRBV3-1 (or the pseudogene TRBV3-2) with TRBJ1-2; 9 nucleotides match TRBD1. The length of the CDR3 is 13 residues. J lost 7 bases, V lost 4 bases, and 4 bases had no gene match. CDR1 and CDR2 from the germline V gene are LGHDT and YNNKEL (reference sequence). This CDR3 reads CASSLGTGFGYTF. The CDR3 nucleotides are TGTGCCAGCAGCCTGGGGACAGGGTTTGGCTACACCTTC.

The V gene is TRBV10-3, the J gene TRBJ1-1; D is ambiguous. CDR1 and CDR2 (germline): ENHRY, SYGVKD. The CDR3 runs 11 residues. The germline V and J ends were trimmed by 5 bases and 7 bases, with 8 bases remaining between them. DNA of the CDR3: TGTGCCATCAGTCAGTGGGATGAAGCTTTCTTT. Encoded protein: CAISQWDEAFF.

The V gene is TRBV5-4, the J gene TRBJ2-1, with 8 bases fitting TRBD1. The CDR3 is made up of 15 amino acids. Per the germline V gene, CDR1 is SGHNT and CDR2 is YYREEE (reference sequence). J was trimmed by 7 bases and V by 1 base; bases with no gene match: 7. The CDR3 protein is CASSLSTGGKNEQFF. The CDR3 DNA sequence: TGTGCCAGCAGCTTGAGCACAGGGGGTAAAAATGAGCAGTTCTTC.

The rearrangement links TRBV5-6 to TRBJ1-1; TRBD1 is a possible D gene (5 bases). Germline assignment: CDR1 SGHDT and CDR2 YYEEEE. V was clipped by 4 bases and J by 9 bases, with 16 bases between them. The CDR3 runs to 13 residues. In nucleotides, the CDR3 is TGTGCCAGCAGCAGCCGACAGCATCCCCAAGCTTTCTTT. Translation gives CASSSRQHPQAFF.

This clone appeared once. This chain joins TRBV12-3 or TRBV12-4 and TRBJ1-4; D is unclear. This CDR3 spans 13 amino acids. The ends were cut back, 3 bases at V and 0 bases at J, with 2 bases in the middle. Here the CDR3 reads CASSFTTNEKLFF. The CDR3 DNA follows: TGTGCCAGCAGTTTTACAACTAATGAAAAACTGTTTTTT.

The chain is built from TRBV5-1 and TRBJ1-2; 8 bases align to TRBD1. The germline CDR1 and CDR2 sequences are SGHRS and YFSETQ. The V gene end was trimmed by 2 bases and the J gene end by 7 bases; junction bases not matched to a gene: 13. The CDR3 is 16 residues long. The CDR3 loop is CASSFLGRGRVGGYTF. The CDR3 nucleotides read TGCGCCAGCAGCTTCTTAGGCAGGGGGCGCGTCGGTGGCTACACCTTC.

This chain joins TRBV7-2 and TRBJ2-5; 8 positions agree with TRBD2. Per germline, CDR1 SGHTA and CDR2 FQGNSA. The CDR3 loop spans 14 amino acids. Trimming took 5 bases from V and 4 from J; bases not matched to a gene: 6. The CDR3 region has the DNA TGTGCCAGCAGCAAGGCGGGAGGAGGAGAGACCCAGTACTTC. It encodes CASSKAGGGETQYF.

The gene calls are TRBV4-1 and TRBJ1-1; D remains unclear. Deletions cut 4 bases from V and 1 base from J, with 10 bases between. Looked up from germline, CDR1 is MGHRA and CDR2 is YSYEKL. The CDR3 extends over 14 amino acids. Written as DNA, the CDR3 is TGCGCCAGCAGCCCACCAACAGCGAACACTGAAGCTTTCTTT. The encoded protein is CASSPPTANTEAFF.

This chain's CDR3 is CASSLGERFANTGELFF. In DNA form, the CDR3 reads TGCGCCAGCAGCTTGGGTGAGCGGTTCGCGAACACCGGGGAGCTGTTTTTT. The chain has TRBV5-1 and TRBJ2-2, with D possibly being TRBD2 (5 bases). The CDR3 contains 17 residues. Per germline, CDR1 SGHRS and CDR2 YFSETQ. Trimming removed 0 bases from V and 0 bases from J, with 12 bases in between.

This sequence joins TRBV19 and TRBJ2-3; a possible D gene is TRBD1 (7 bases). This CDR3 spans 17 amino acids. V was trimmed by 6 bases and J by 2 bases, leaving 21 bases between them. Germline CDR1 and CDR2: LNHDA and SQIVND (reference sequence). The CDR3 sequence is CASSLAGGNTNTDTQYF. CDR3 coding DNA: TGTGCCAGTAGCCTCGCAGGGGGGAACACGAACACAGATACGCAGTATTTT.

The chain recombines TRBV11-3 with TRBJ2-2; no clear D gene. The CDR3 sequence is 15 residues long. Trimming pared 4 bases from V and 4 bases from J, leaving 13 bases between. Germline V gene sequence: CDR1 SGHNT, CDR2 YENEEA. The CDR3 here is CASSSGSWATGELFF. The CDR3 nucleotides read TGTGCCAGCAGCTCCGGGTCCTGGGCCACCGGGGAGCTGTTTTTT.

The chain couples TRBV20-1 to TRBJ1-2; a weak D match, TRBD1 (5 bases). The CDR3 is 11 amino acids. Germline-derived CDR1 and CDR2 are DFQATT and SNEGSKA (reference sequence). Trimming took off 3 bases at V and 7 bases at J, with 9 bases between the two ends. DNA for the CDR3: TGCAGTGCTAGGGAGGGGTCTGGCTACACCTTC. This sequence encodes CSAREGSGYTF.

The chain couples TRBV3-1 (or the pseudogene TRBV3-2) to TRBJ1-2; 11 positions agree with TRBD1. This CDR3 is 15 amino acids long. Per germline, CDR1 LGHDT and CDR2 YNNKEL (reference sequence). The ends lost 4 bases at V and 7 bases at J; junction bases unmatched: 8. The CDR3 bases are TGTGCCAGCAGCCCGGACGGACAGGGGGCGGCTGGCTACACCTTC. It is translated as CASSPDGQGAAGYTF.

The V gene is TRBV5-1, the J gene TRBJ2-5; tentatively, D is TRBD1 or TRBD2 (5 bases each). CDR3 size: 14 residues. Per the germline V gene, CDR1 is SGHRS and CDR2 is YFSETQ. Trimming left V 4 bases short and J 4 bases short, with 14 bases between. CDR3 coding DNA: TGCGCCAGCAGCCTGACCGGGGCGGGAGAGACCCAGTACTTC. Translation gives CASSLTGAGETQYF.

This clone has a single count. This sequence joins TRBV6-2 or TRBV6-3 and TRBJ1-1; D is ambiguous. Trimming removed 6 bases at V and 4 bases at J, with 21 bases between. The CDR3 runs 16 residues. Germline CDR1 and CDR2: MNHEY and SVGEGT. CDR3 DNA sequence: TGTGCCAGCAGCTCGATGGCCGGGAAGGTTGCCACTGAAGCTTTCTTT. It translates to CASSSMAGKVATEAFF.

The rearrangement links TRBV6-5 to TRBJ1-1, with no clear D. CDR3 length: 13 residues. Trimming took off 5 bases at V and 4 bases at J, with 11 bases between the two ends. The germline V gene encodes CDR1 MNHEY and CDR2 SVGAGI. CDR3 loop: CASSTRPPTEAFF. The DNA of the CDR3 is TGTGCCAGCAGTACACGACCCCCCACTGAAGCTTTCTTT.

The chain carries TRBV7-9 and TRBJ2-3; 8 bases are a match to TRBD2. CDR3 length: 16 amino acids. Germline lookup yields CDR1 SEHNR and CDR2 FQNEAQ (reference sequence). Germline trimming cut 5 bases from V and 6 bases from J; bases unmatched to any gene: 13. The CDR3 loop reads CASSPTSATWGDTQYF. CDR3 nucleotides: TGTGCCAGCAGCCCGACTAGCGCCACATGGGGGGATACGCAGTATTTT.

This clone was observed a single time. The chain joins TRBV7-9 to TRBJ1-6; TRBD1 aligns across 11 bases. V shed 4 bases and J 10 bases; nucleotides not matched to a gene: 6. The CDR3 covers 15 residues. Germline V lookup: CDR1 SEHNR, CDR2 FQNEAQ (reference sequence). CDR3 in DNA: TGTGCCAGCAGCTCAGGACAGGGGGCAATCTCACCCCTCCACTTT. Its translation is CASSSGQGAISPLHF. The whole variable domain, filled in from reference TRBV7-9 and TRBJ1-6, reads DTGVSQNPRHKITKRGQNVTFRCDPISEHNRLYWYRQTLGQGPEFLTYFQNEAQLEKSRLLSDRFSAERPKGSFSTLEIQRTEQGDSAMYLCASSSGQGAISPLHFGNGTRLTVT.

The V and J genes are TRBV15 and TRBJ1-1, with 9 bases fitting TRBD1. CDR3 length equals 18 residues. The germline V gene encodes CDR1 LNHNV and CDR2 YYDKDF (reference sequence). The V and J ends lost 1 base and 1 base, in that order; junction bases with no gene match: 10. CDR3 in DNA: TGTGCCACCAGCAGAGGTTGGGGACAGGGTTCGTCGAACACTGAAGCTTTCTTT. It is translated as CATSRGWGQGSSNTEAFF. Combining the CDR3 with reference TRBV15 and TRBJ1-1 gives the whole variable domain DAMVIQNPRYQVTQFGKPVTLSCSQTLNHNVMYWYQQKSSQAPKLLFHYYDKDFNNEADTPDNFQSRRPNTSFCFLDIRSPGLGDTAMYLCATSRGWGQGSSNTEAFFGQGTRLTVV.

The CDR3 region has the DNA TGTGCCAGCTCATCCGACAGTTCCTACGAGCAGTACTTC. Translated: CASSSDSSYEQYF. V usage is TRBV18 and J usage is TRBJ2-7; maybe TRBD1 (5 bases). Trimming took off 5 bases at V and 1 base at J, with 9 bases between the two ends. CDR1 is KGHSH and CDR2 is LQKENI in the germline V gene. CDR3 length equals 13 residues.

The chain combines TRBV7-3 with TRBJ2-1; perhaps TRBD1 as D (6 bases). The V gene lost 1 base and the J gene lost 6 bases, with 13 bases spanning the gap. The CDR3 is made up of 15 amino acids. The V gene's germline CDR1 is SGHTA and CDR2 FQGTGA. In DNA form, the CDR3 reads TGTGCCAGCAGCTTAATGTTGGGGGCGGCCAATGAGCAGTTCTTC. Residues: CASSLMLGAANEQFF.

The rearrangement uses TRBV19 and TRBJ1-2; TRBD1 matches at 7 bases. J lost 0 bases, V lost 6 bases, and 10 bases had no gene match. Looked up from germline, CDR1 is LNHDA and CDR2 is SQIVND (reference sequence). The CDR3 loop spans 16 amino acids. The CDR3 loop reads CASSGAVGQANYGYTF. The CDR3 bases are TGTGCCAGTAGCGGTGCCGTTGGACAGGCTAACTATGGCTACACCTTC.